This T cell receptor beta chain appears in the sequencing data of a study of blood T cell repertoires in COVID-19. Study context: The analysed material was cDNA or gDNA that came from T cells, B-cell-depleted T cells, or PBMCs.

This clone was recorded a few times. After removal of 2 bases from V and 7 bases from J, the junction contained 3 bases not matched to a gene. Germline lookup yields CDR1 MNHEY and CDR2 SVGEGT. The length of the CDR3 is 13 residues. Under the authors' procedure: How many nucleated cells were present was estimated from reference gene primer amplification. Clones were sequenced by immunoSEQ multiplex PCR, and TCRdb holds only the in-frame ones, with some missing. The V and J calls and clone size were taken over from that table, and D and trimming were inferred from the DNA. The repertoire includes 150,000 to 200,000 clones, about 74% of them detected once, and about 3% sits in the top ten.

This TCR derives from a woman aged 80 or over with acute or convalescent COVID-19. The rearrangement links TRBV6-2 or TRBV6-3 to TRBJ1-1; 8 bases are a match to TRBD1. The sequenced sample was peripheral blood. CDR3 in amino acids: CASSYRDRGEAFF. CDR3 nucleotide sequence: TGTGCCAGCAGTTACCGCGACAGGGGTGAAGCTTTCTTT.